The rows below give T cell receptor beta chains drawn from one sample of a study of cytomegalovirus exposure and HLA in healthy donors. TCRdb keeps only in-frame clones here, not all; method: immunoSEQ multiplex PCR. The sample records 150,000 to 200,000 clones, over 80% being singletons. The material sequenced was PBMCs. The receptors here all came from a man in his fifties or sixties in good health and CMV-seropositive. Both conserved end residues are part of each CDR3. Each record gives: clone size, V gene, J gene, D gene, CDR3 DNA, CDR3 protein. The D gene is left open where the match is weak. Clone size is not always given. Where it is, it says once, few, many or a class for expanded clones.

clone size: .
V gene: TRBV7-2
J gene: TRBJ2-6
D gene: .
CDR3 DNA: TGTGCCAGCTCCTGGCGGGGCCTTTTCTCTGGGGCCAACGTCCTGACTTTC
CDR3 protein: CASSWRGLFSGANVLTF

clone size: .
V gene: TRBV25-1
J gene: TRBJ1-6
D gene: .
CDR3 DNA: TGTGCCAGCAGTGAATATCCCCAGAATTCACCCCTCCACTTT
CDR3 protein: CASSEYPQNSPLHF

clone size: .
V gene: TRBV7-3
J gene: TRBJ2-2
D gene: TRBD1
CDR3 DNA: TGTGCCAGCAGCTCATCCGGGACAGCTCGTACCGGGGAGCTGTTTTTT
CDR3 protein: CASSSSGTARTGELFF

clone size: .
V gene: TRBV4-1
J gene: TRBJ2-1
D gene: .
CDR3 DNA: TGCGCCAGCAGCCCCTTGGGGAGAGGGTCCTACAATGAGCAGTTCTTC
CDR3 protein: CASSPLGRGSYNEQFF

clone size: .
V gene: TRBV7-9
J gene: TRBJ2-7
D gene: .
CDR3 DNA: TGTGCCAGCAGCCACGGTGGGGGCACTGGGGAGTACGAGCAGTACTTC
CDR3 protein: CASSHGGGTGEYEQYF

clone size: .
V gene: TRBV25-1
J gene: TRBJ2-2
D gene: .
CDR3 DNA: TGTGCCAGCAGTGATCGCGCGGGAAACACCGGGGAGCTGTTTTTT
CDR3 protein: CASSDRAGNTGELFF

clone size: .
V gene: TRBV4-2
J gene: TRBJ1-6
D gene: .
CDR3 DNA: TGTGCCAGCAGCCTCGGCGGACAGAGCAATTCACCCCTCCACTTT
CDR3 protein: CASSLGGQSNSPLHF

clone size: .
V gene: TRBV25-1
J gene: TRBJ2-5
D gene: .
CDR3 DNA: TGTGCCAGCAGTGAATGGGTGGGGGCCATCGGAGAGACCCAGTACTTC
CDR3 protein: CASSEWVGAIGETQYF

clone size: .
V gene: TRBV4-2
J gene: TRBJ1-1
D gene: TRBD1
CDR3 DNA: TGTGCCAGCAGCTTCCGGGACAGGGGCACTGAAGCTTTCTTT
CDR3 protein: CASSFRDRGTEAFF

clone size: .
V gene: TRBV7-9
J gene: TRBJ2-5
D gene: TRBD2
CDR3 DNA: TGTGCCAGCACAGGCGGGAGGGCCGGAGAGACCCAGTACTTC
CDR3 protein: CASTGGRAGETQYF

clone size: .
V gene: TRBV5-1
J gene: TRBJ2-3
D gene: .
CDR3 DNA: TGCGCCACCACCCAATCAGGGCTGGGCGGCACAGATACGCAGTATTTT
CDR3 protein: CATTQSGLGGTDTQYF

clone size: .
V gene: TRBV5-1
J gene: TRBJ2-7
D gene: .
CDR3 DNA: TGCGCCAGCAGCTTAACTAGTCCCTACGAGCAGTACTTC
CDR3 protein: CASSLTSPYEQYF

clone size: .
V gene: TRBV7-2
J gene: TRBJ2-5
D gene: TRBD1
CDR3 DNA: TGTGCCAGCAGCTTATGGACAGGGAAAGAGACCCAGTACTTC
CDR3 protein: CASSLWTGKETQYF

clone size: .
V gene: TRBV4-1
J gene: TRBJ2-1
D gene: .
CDR3 DNA: TGCGCCAGCAGCCAAACGGACAGAGCCTCCTACAATGAGCAGTTCTTC
CDR3 protein: CASSQTDRASYNEQFF

clone size: once
V gene: TRBV21-1
J gene: TRBJ1-5
D gene: .
CDR3 DNA: TGTGCCAGCAGCCCCCGGGACAGTCAGCCCCAGCATTTT
CDR3 protein: CASSPRDSQPQHF